Each of the 32 T cell receptor beta chains below was sequenced from the same sample in a study of shared clonotypes between healthy human individuals. Method: immunoSEQ multiplex PCR; TCRdb's copy keeps in-frame clones and lacks some. The data contain some 690,000 clones, 90% of them singletons. Sequenced sample: memory CD8+ T cells from PBMCs. Stated subset: CD45RO+ cells pooled with CCR7-negative TemRA cells. These receptors all stem from a young man in good health. Some clones in this sample may be carry-over from other donors' samples.

The chain combines TRBV27 with TRBJ2-1; tentative D call: TRBD1 (6 bases). This CDR3 has 13 amino acids. Germline CDR1 MNHEY, CDR2 SMNVEV (reference sequence). V was cut by 8 bases and J by 8 bases, with 16 bases left in between. DNA for the CDR3: TGTGCCAGCTGTCTGGGGGCTTGGGATGAGCAGTTCTTC. Protein sequence: CASCLGAWDEQFF.

This clone was seen a few times. V is TRBV4-2 and J is TRBJ2-7, with 9 bases fitting TRBD2. CDR1 and CDR2 (germline): LGHNA, YNFKEQ. The CDR3 has 17 amino acids. V dropped 1 base and J dropped 2; count of bases not matched to a gene: 9. CDR3 nucleotides: TGTGCCAGCAGCCAAGCGGGCACGCGGGAGGGGGCCTACGAGCAGTACTTC. Its protein is CASSQAGTREGAYEQYF.

The V gene is TRBV7-6, the J gene TRBJ1-2, with 7 positions matching TRBD1. The CDR3 loop spans 16 amino acids. Germline-derived CDR1 and CDR2 are SGHVS and FNYEAQ. J gave up 2 bases and V 5 bases, and 11 bases lay outside the gene matches. The CDR3 DNA reads TGTGCCAGCAGCCCACTGACGGGACAGATAAACTATGGCTACACCTTC. Its protein product is CASSPLTGQINYGYTF.

V and J are TRBV7-9 and TRBJ2-1; 8 bases agree with TRBD2. This CDR3 contains 14 residues. CDR1 SEHNR and CDR2 FQNEAQ come from the germline V gene (reference sequence). The V and J ends lost 4 bases and 8 bases, in that order; junction bases with no gene match: 7. CDR3 in amino acids: CASSSGLGHHEQFF. The DNA of the CDR3 is TGTGCCAGCAGCTCGGGACTAGGTCATCATGAGCAGTTCTTC.

The chain employs TRBV27 and TRBJ2-5; 7 nucleotides agree with TRBD2. V was clipped by 5 bases and J by 0 bases; unmatched bases: 9. Germline-derived CDR1 and CDR2 are MNHEY and SMNVEV (reference sequence). The CDR3 is made up of 16 amino acids. CDR3 DNA: TGTGCCAGCAGTCCCCTCCTGGGGGGGTACCAAGAGACCCAGTACTTC. The encoded protein is CASSPLLGGYQETQYF.

In the case of this clone: Within the sample, other DNA sequences also encode this same CDR3. This rearrangement joins TRBV28 to TRBJ2-7; 9 bases line up with TRBD1. Germline assignment: CDR1 MDHEN and CDR2 SYDVKM. The length of the CDR3 is 14 residues. V shed 6 bases and J 2 bases; nucleotides not matched to a gene: 5. CDR3 nucleotide sequence: TGTGCCAGCAGCTTACGGGACAGGGCCTACGAGCAGTACTTC. It encodes CASSLRDRAYEQYF.

The chain employs TRBV27 and TRBJ2-3; 8 positions agree with TRBD1. Per the germline V gene, CDR1 is MNHEY and CDR2 is SMNVEV (reference sequence). The CDR3 contains 15 residues. The J segment lost 0 bases and the V segment lost 6 bases, leaving 5 bases of the junction unmatched. Here the CDR3 DNA reads TGTGCCAGCAGCGGACAGGGCCTTAGCACAGATACGCAGTATTTT. This translates into CASSGQGLSTDTQYF.

The chain employs TRBV7-8 and TRBJ2-5; 8 positions match TRBD2. Judging by the DNA end, TRBJ2-7 fits better; the J call may be wrong. This CDR3 spans 15 amino acids. Germline V gene data show CDR1 as SGHVS and CDR2 as FQNEAQ. The CDR3 spells CASSLNSGASYEQYF. The CDR3, as DNA: TGTGCCAGCAGCTTAAATAGCGGGGCCTCCTACGAGCAGTACTTC.

J is TRBJ2-7 and V is TRBV5-1; 10 bases map to TRBD1. CDR1 is SGHRS, CDR2 YFSETQ, per germline. V dropped 2 bases and J dropped 2; count of bases not matched to a gene: 7. CDR3 size: 16 residues. CDR3 nucleotide sequence: TGCGCCAGCAGCTTCTCCCGGGACAGGGGAACCTACGAGCAGTACTTC. Its translation is CASSFSRDRGTYEQYF.

The V and J genes are TRBV27 and TRBJ1-1, with D maybe TRBD1 (5 bases). Germline-derived CDR1 and CDR2 are MNHEY and SMNVEV (reference sequence). There are 15 residues in the CDR3. V was cut by 4 bases and J by 1 base, with 13 bases left in between. This CDR3 reads CASSWGVQGNTEAFF. CDR3 sequence (DNA): TGTGCCAGCAGTTGGGGGGTACAAGGGAACACTGAAGCTTTCTTT.

The V call is TRBV28, the J call TRBJ2-1, with a tentative D call TRBD2 (6 bases). Deletions cut 2 bases from V and 7 bases from J, with 18 bases between. The CDR3 has 16 amino acids. The V gene's germline CDR1 is MDHEN and CDR2 SYDVKM. The CDR3: CASSLGVAGSGNEQFF. DNA for the CDR3: TGTGCCAGCAGTTTAGGGGTTGCGGGGAGTGGTAATGAGCAGTTCTTC.

This clone has more than one count but fewer than ten. This chain connects TRBV9 to TRBJ1-5; no reliable D call. CDR3 size: 14 residues. Trimming took 3 bases from V and 7 from J, leaving 14 bases between them. Germline CDR1 SGDLS, CDR2 YYNGEE. This CDR3 is CASSGGSSHQPQHF. The CDR3 coding sequence is TGTGCCAGCAGCGGCGGATCCTCTCACCAGCCCCAGCATTTT.

V and J are TRBV30 and TRBJ2-5, with 11 bases identical to TRBD2. This CDR3 spans 15 amino acids. J was trimmed by 1 base and V by 4 bases; bases with no gene match: 5. Germline loops: CDR1 GTSNPN, CDR2 SVGIG (reference sequence). CDR3 loop: CAWILAGGSQETQYF. Written as DNA, the CDR3 is TGTGCCTGGATCCTAGCGGGAGGAAGCCAAGAGACCCAGTACTTC.

The CDR3 protein is CASRPGTFAYNEQFF. As DNA, the CDR3 is TGTGCCAGCAGACCCGGGACTTTCGCCTACAATGAGCAGTTCTTC. The chain combines TRBV6-1 with TRBJ2-1; D perhaps matches TRBD2 (6 bases). Germline assignment: CDR1 MNHNS and CDR2 SASEGT. This CDR3 contains 15 residues. The germline V and J ends were trimmed by 6 bases and 2 bases, with 14 bases remaining between them.

V usage is TRBV27 and J usage is TRBJ2-1, with 8 bases that match TRBD2. This CDR3 has 15 amino acids. Germline V gene lookup returns CDR1 MNHEY and CDR2 SMNVEV (reference sequence). J lost 0 bases, V lost 6 bases, and 4 bases had no gene match. The chain's CDR3 is CASRLAASSYNEQFF. CDR3 in DNA: TGTGCCAGCAGACTAGCGGCGAGCTCCTACAATGAGCAGTTCTTC.

The chain uses TRBV18 and TRBJ2-1; no reliable D call. V was clipped by 9 bases and J by 5 bases, with 8 bases between them. CDR1 KGHSH and CDR2 LQKENI come from the germline V gene. The length of the CDR3 is 11 residues. The chain's CDR3 is CASQQNNEQFF. CDR3 DNA: TGTGCCAGTCAACAGAACAATGAGCAGTTCTTC.

The chain links TRBV9 to TRBJ2-1; 11 bases match TRBD2. With 4 bases clipped from V and 4 bases from J, the junction kept 10 bases outside the gene matches. The CDR3 loop spans 17 amino acids. Germline V gene data show CDR1 as SGDLS and CDR2 as YYNGEE. CDR3: CASSSHTGTSGYNEQFF. CDR3 DNA: TGTGCCAGCAGCTCCCACACCGGGACTAGCGGATACAATGAGCAGTTCTTC.

This chain joins TRBV7-8 and TRBJ1-4, with 7 bases identical to TRBD1. There are 14 residues in the CDR3. V shed 10 bases, J shed 6 bases, and the junction held 11 bases outside the gene matches. The germline CDR1 and CDR2 sequences are SGHVS and FQNEAQ. The chain's CDR3 is CAIGEGGQDEKLFF. The CDR3, as DNA: TGTGCCATAGGGGAAGGAGGACAGGATGAAAAACTGTTTTTT.

The CDR3 DNA reads TGCGCCAGCAGCCAAGATAACTACCAAGAGACCCAGTACTTC. It specifies CASSQDNYQETQYF. The chain combines TRBV4-1 with TRBJ2-5; D gene unclear. The CDR3 spans 14 residues. The germline V gene has CDR1 MGHRA and CDR2 YSYEKL. V lost 0 bases, J lost 0 bases, and 5 bases lay in between.

The chain has TRBV11-2 and TRBJ2-7; 9 bases are shared with TRBD1. This CDR3 region has 13 residues. Trimming at V came to 4 bases and at J to 5 bases, leaving 3 bases not matched to a gene. Germline CDR1 reads SGHAT; CDR2 reads FQNNGV. The CDR3 loop reads CASSWDRDHEQYF. In DNA form, the CDR3 reads TGTGCCAGCAGCTGGGACAGGGACCACGAGCAGTACTTC.

This clone was recorded only once. This chain uses TRBV27 with TRBJ2-7; a weak D match, TRBD2 (5 bases). Germline V CDR1 and CDR2: MNHEY, SMNVEV (reference sequence). V was shortened by 5 bases and J by 0 bases, with 14 bases between the two germline ends. The CDR3 consists of 15 residues. This CDR3 is CASSPDGEYSYEQYF. The DNA for the CDR3 is TGTGCCAGCAGTCCCGACGGGGAATACTCCTACGAGCAGTACTTC.

V gene TRBV25-1 combines with J gene TRBJ1-1, with D possibly matching TRBD1 (6 bases). Germline V gene data show CDR1 as MGHDK and CDR2 as SYGVNS. Trimming pared 1 base from V and 11 bases from J, leaving 14 bases between. This CDR3 has 13 residues. CDR3 DNA sequence: TGTGCCAGCAGTGAATTTACAGGGTCCTGGGCTTTCTTT. Its protein product is CASSEFTGSWAFF.

CDR3 sequence (DNA): TGTGCCAGCGGGATCAGGGGGCCCTACGAGCAGTACTTC. Translating it yields CASGIRGPYEQYF. This chain links TRBV27 with TRBJ2-7, with 8 bases matching TRBD1. With V trimmed by 8 bases and J by 2 bases, 5 bases remained unmatched. The CDR3 is 13 residues long. Germline CDR1 MNHEY, CDR2 SMNVEV (reference sequence).

The gene calls are TRBV11-2 and TRBJ2-1; 11 nucleotides align to TRBD2. V lost 6 bases and J lost 5; bases outside the gene matches: 12. The CDR3 covers 17 residues. Looked up from germline, CDR1 is SGHAT and CDR2 is FQNNGV. CDR3 DNA: TGTGCCAGCAGGACGGTTCCCGGGACTAGCGGTCACAATGAGCAGTTCTTC. Its protein is CASRTVPGTSGHNEQFF.

The chain recombines TRBV5-1 with TRBJ2-1; 9 bases align to TRBD1. Per germline, CDR1 SGHRS and CDR2 YFSETQ. This CDR3 region has 13 residues. The trim removed 6 bases at V and 7 bases at J, leaving 5 bases unmatched. The CDR3 DNA follows: TGCGCCAGCAACCTACAGGGGGCGAATGAGCAGTTCTTC. Its translation is CASNLQGANEQFF. Full variable domain (missing parts from reference TRBV5-1 and TRBJ2-1): KAGVTQTPRYLIKTRGQQVTLSCSPISGHRSVSWYQQTPGQGLQFLFEYFSETQRNKGNFPGRFSGRQFSNSRSEMNVSTLELGDSALYLCASNLQGANEQFFGPGTRLTVL.

The chain has TRBV7-8 and TRBJ1-5; D call uncertain. This CDR3 comprises 15 residues. The ends were cut back, 6 bases at V and 1 base at J, with 13 bases in the middle. Germline loops: CDR1 SGHVS, CDR2 FQNEAQ. CDR3 amino acids: CASSIRRGSNQPQHF. The CDR3 region has the DNA TGTGCCAGCAGTATCCGGAGAGGGAGCAATCAGCCCCAGCATTTT.

The chain is built from TRBV4-1 and TRBJ1-1, with a possible D match to TRBD1 (5 bases). The CDR3 is made up of 15 amino acids. The ends were cut back, 0 bases at V and 1 base at J, with 9 bases in the middle. Germline CDR1 is MGHRA and CDR2 is YSYEKL. The CDR3 sequence is CASSQDRDPNTEAFF. The CDR3, as DNA: TGCGCCAGCAGCCAAGATAGGGACCCGAACACTGAAGCTTTCTTT.

CDR3 in amino acids: CASSLGVGASSYEQYF. The CDR3 DNA is TGTGCCAGCAGCTTAGGGGTCGGCGCCAGCTCCTACGAGCAGTACTTC. V and J are TRBV7-8 and TRBJ2-7; D is uncertain. V lost 1 base to trimming and J lost 0 bases, with 13 bases between them. The germline V gene encodes CDR1 SGHVS and CDR2 FQNEAQ. The CDR3 sequence is 16 residues long.

The sample holds one count of this clone. The V call is TRBV19, the J call TRBJ2-7, with D possibly being TRBD1 (6 bases). This CDR3 comprises 13 residues. V lost 5 bases, J lost 4 bases, and 12 bases lay in between. The germline V gene encodes CDR1 LNHDA and CDR2 SQIVND (reference sequence). The CDR3 DNA follows: TGTGCCAGTAGTTACGGACAGCCTTACGAGCAGTACTTC. Translated: CASSYGQPYEQYF.

The rearrangement joins TRBV6-1 to TRBJ2-7; TRBD1 matches at 7 bases. Germline V CDR1 and CDR2: MNHNS, SASEGT. The V segment lost 1 base and the J segment 4 bases; nucleotides outside the gene matches: 7. The CDR3 runs to 15 residues. The CDR3 spells CASSEGQGVPYEQYF. The DNA for the CDR3 is TGTGCCAGCAGTGAAGGCCAGGGGGTTCCGTACGAGCAGTACTTC.

This clone was recorded once. The rearrangement joins TRBV27 to TRBJ2-3, with D maybe TRBD1 (6 bases). The CDR3 sequence is 13 residues long. Germline CDR1 and CDR2: MNHEY and SMNVEV (reference sequence). Trimming shortened V by 2 bases and J by 5 bases, and 8 bases separated the two germline ends. CDR3 residues: CASSLPGVDTQYF. For the CDR3, the DNA is TGTGCCAGCAGTTTACCAGGGGTAGATACGCAGTATTTT.

The V call is TRBV28, the J call TRBJ2-7, with D hard to call. Germline V gene sequence: CDR1 MDHEN, CDR2 SYDVKM. The CDR3 is 12 residues long. V was cut by 6 bases and J by 4 bases, with 10 bases left in between. The CDR3 loop is CASSPVEYEQYF. The CDR3 DNA reads as TGTGCCAGCAGCCCGGTGGAATACGAGCAGTACTTC.